This T cell receptor beta chain was sequenced during a study of CD8+ T cells in alopecia areata. General study results and limits: Only a single nonresponder existed, so baseline CD8+ expansion links stay unclear. Tofacitinib produced a significant decrease in scalp clonality and in expanded CD8+ clones among the top 100.

The treatment is: oral pan-JAK inhibitor, 5-10 mg twice daily. Individuals with alopecia areata gave both lesional scalp punch biopsies and peripheral blood for collection. Turning to this clone: Its specificity is unknown.

Extraction of RNA preceded its reverse transcription into cDNA, which served as the sequencing template. Repertoires were generated with immunoSEQ multiplex PCR, while TCRdb's copy carries only in-frame clones and drops some. Here the sample spans some 19,000 clones, 50% to 75% being singletons. Specimen: skin, collected at week 4, from a patient treated with tofacitinib. The TCR originated in a human donor with alopecia areata.

The CDR3 region is CASSLSGGPPGELFF. The DNA of the CDR3 is TGTGCCAGCAGTCTTAGCGGGGGGCCTCCCGGGGAGCTGTTTTTT. J is TRBJ2-2 and V is TRBV27; 10 positions agree with TRBD2. Germline CDR1 reads MNHEY; CDR2 reads SMNVEV (reference sequence). The junction had 6 bases not matched to a gene; V was cut back by 5 bases and J by 6 bases. This CDR3 spans 15 amino acids.